This T cell receptor (beta chain) was identified during a study of T cells in women clearing cervical HPV infection. Study in general: HLA type could not be excluded as a confounder.

A remark on this clone: The read stops 3 residues short of the end of the CDR3; the missing end is completed from the germline J gene.

Each participant carried one incident cervical HPV16 infection only. TCR beta CDR3 amplified by multiplex PCR from roughly 1,100 ng genomic DNA. Profiled with immunoSEQ multiplex PCR; TCRdb holds only in-frame clones, not every one. Its listing shows fewer than 30,000 clones. The CDR3 covers 14 residues. V lost 2 bases, J lost 2 bases, and 12 bases lay in between. CDR1 is SQVTM and CDR2 is ANQGSEA in the germline V gene. This receptor was taken from a woman aged 18 to 75 with a cervical HPV16 infection that either progressed to CIN3+ or cleared (not recorded which). The V gene is TRBV29-1, the J gene TRBJ2-5; no firm D call. The material sequenced was blood buffy coat. The sequenced part of the CDR3 DNA is TGCAGCGTTGAAAACGTTAGTAATCAAGAGACC. Residues: CSVENVSNQET. The whole CDR3 is CSVENVSNQETQYF.